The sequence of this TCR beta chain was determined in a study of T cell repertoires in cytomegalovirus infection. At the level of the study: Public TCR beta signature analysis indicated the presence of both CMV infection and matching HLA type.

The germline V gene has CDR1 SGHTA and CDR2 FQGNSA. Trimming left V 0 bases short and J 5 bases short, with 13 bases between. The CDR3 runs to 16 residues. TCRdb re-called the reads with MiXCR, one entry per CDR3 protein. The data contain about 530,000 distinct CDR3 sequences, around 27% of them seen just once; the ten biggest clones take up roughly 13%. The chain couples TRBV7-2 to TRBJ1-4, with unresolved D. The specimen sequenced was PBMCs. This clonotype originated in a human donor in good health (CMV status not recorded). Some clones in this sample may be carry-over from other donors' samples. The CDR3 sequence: CASSLALGSPNEKLFF. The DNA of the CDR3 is TGTGCCAGCAGCTTAGCGCTGGGCAGTCCAAATGAAAAACTGTTTTTT.